This entry lists 26 T cell receptor beta chains sequenced from one sample in a study of blood T cell repertoires in COVID-19. Sequenced by immunoSEQ multiplex PCR; TCRdb stores in-frame clones only, minus some. The repertoire has a few hundred thousand clones, around nine tenths of them found once; the top ten carry about 1.4%. Sequences were obtained from PBMCs or T cells enriched from blood (not recorded which). These receptor sequences come from a woman between 18 and 29 years old who had been exposed to COVID-19.

Here the CDR3 reads CAISAAGELFF. The CDR3 bases are TGTGCCATCAGTGCGGCCGGGGAGCTGTTTTTT. The chain joins TRBV10-3 to TRBJ2-2; no definite D call. Germline lookup yields CDR1 ENHRY and CDR2 SYGVKD. V lost 4 bases to trimming and J lost 6 bases, with 3 bases between them. The CDR3 covers 11 residues.

The chain has TRBV19 and TRBJ2-1; 7 nucleotides line up with TRBD2. V was clipped by 6 bases and J by 0 bases; unmatched bases: 8. Germline V gives CDR1 LNHDA, CDR2 SQIVND (reference sequence). CDR3 length equals 16 residues. CDR3: CASSPLALSSYNEQFF. For the CDR3, the DNA is TGTGCCAGTAGCCCACTAGCGCTAAGCTCCTACAATGAGCAGTTCTTC.

This clone showed up just a few times. The rearrangement links TRBV24-1 to TRBJ1-2; a weak D match, TRBD1 (5 bases). The CDR3 runs 12 residues. Looked up from germline, CDR1 is KGHDR and CDR2 is SFDVKD. V was clipped by 6 bases and J by 2 bases, with 6 bases between them. This chain's CDR3 is CATSPGNYGYTF. The CDR3 DNA reads TGTGCCACCAGTCCAGGGAACTATGGCTACACCTTC.

The chain couples TRBV4-2 to TRBJ2-3; possibly TRBD2 for D (5 bases). This CDR3 spans 14 amino acids. The germline V and J ends were trimmed by 5 bases and 0 bases, with 9 bases remaining between them. CDR1 LGHNA and CDR2 YNFKEQ come from the germline V gene. This CDR3 reads CASSSGGSTDTQYF. For the CDR3, the DNA is TGTGCCAGCAGCAGTGGCGGGAGCACAGATACGCAGTATTTT.

The chain couples TRBV28 to TRBJ2-5; no clear D gene. V was cut by 6 bases and J by 4 bases, with 12 bases left in between. The CDR3 contains 13 residues. CDR1 is MDHEN, CDR2 SYDVKM, per germline. Here the CDR3 DNA reads TGTGCCAGCAGACCTATATCGGGAGAGACCCAGTACTTC. It is translated as CASRPISGETQYF.

The chain uses TRBV28 and TRBJ1-1; TRBD1 matches at 7 bases. The CDR3 sequence is 14 residues long. V dropped 1 base and J dropped 11; count of bases not matched to a gene: 10. The V gene's germline CDR1 is MDHEN and CDR2 SYDVKM. The CDR3 DNA reads TGTGCCAGCAGTTTATTCCCCCTAACAGGGGCGGCTTTCTTT. This translates into CASSLFPLTGAAFF.

This chain joins TRBV28 and TRBJ2-7; 12 nucleotides line up with TRBD2. Germline CDR1 and CDR2: MDHEN and SYDVKM. Unmatched junction bases numbered 3, after V lost 5 bases and J lost 1 base. The CDR3 runs 15 residues. The CDR3: CASSPLAGGSYEQYF. CDR3 DNA sequence: TGTGCCAGCAGTCCACTAGCGGGGGGATCCTACGAGCAGTACTTC.

CDR3 nucleotide sequence: TGTGCCAGCAGTTTATCACAGGACACTGAAGCTTTCTTT. The encoded protein is CASSLSQDTEAFF. V usage is TRBV28 and J usage is TRBJ1-1; tentatively, D is TRBD1 (5 bases). This CDR3 spans 13 amino acids. Germline V lookup: CDR1 MDHEN, CDR2 SYDVKM. V dropped 1 base and J dropped 3 bases, with 6 bases sitting between them.

The chain employs TRBV3-1 (or the pseudogene TRBV3-2) and TRBJ2-3, with 7 bases fitting TRBD2. CDR1 LGHDT and CDR2 YNNKEL come from the germline V gene (reference sequence). The ends lost 0 bases at V and 11 bases at J; junction bases unmatched: 11. The CDR3 has 15 residues. In nucleotides, the CDR3 is TGTGCCAGCAGCCAAGATGTGGGGCGGGAGAATATGCAGTATTTT. Translation gives CASSQDVGRENMQYF.

The J gene is TRBJ2-2, the V gene TRBV7-6; D is undetermined. CDR3 length equals 13 residues. Per the germline V gene, CDR1 is SGHVS and CDR2 is FNYEAQ. The V gene lost 4 bases and the J gene lost 4 bases, with 7 bases spanning the gap. CDR3 sequence (DNA): TGTGCCAGCAGCTCCTCGGTCACCGGGGAGCTGTTTTTT. Its translation is CASSSSVTGELFF.

The chain couples TRBV6-5 to TRBJ1-1; 7 positions agree with TRBD1. Germline V gene sequence: CDR1 MNHEY, CDR2 SVGAGI. CDR3 size: 13 residues. Trimming took 5 bases from V and 5 from J; bases not matched to a gene: 5. CDR3 DNA sequence: TGTGCCAGCAGTCGAGGACAGGCGACTGAAGCTTTCTTT. Protein: CASSRGQATEAFF.

The CDR3 coding sequence is TGTGCCAGCAGTGGACAGGGGGCTAGCACTGAAGCTTTCTTT. This encodes CASSGQGASTEAFF. The chain has TRBV11-2 and TRBJ1-1, with 11 bases that match TRBD1. Germline V lookup: CDR1 SGHAT, CDR2 FQNNGV. The CDR3 contains 14 residues. V shed 6 bases and J 4 bases; nucleotides not matched to a gene: 4. The whole variable domain, filled in from reference TRBV11-2 and TRBJ1-1, reads EAGVAQSPRYKIIEKRQSVAFWCNPISGHATLYWYQQILGQGPKLLIQFQNNGVVDDSQLPKDRFSAERLKGVDSTLKIQPAKLEDSAVYLCASSGQGASTEAFFGQGTRLTVV.

J is TRBJ1-5 and V is TRBV5-1; 10 bases align to TRBD1. The CDR3 length is 18 residues. The V gene's germline CDR1 is SGHRS and CDR2 YFSETQ. J gave up 0 bases and V 1 base, and 7 bases lay outside the gene matches. CDR3: CASSLLDRGSDSNQPQHF. The CDR3 nucleotides read TGCGCCAGCAGCTTGCTGGACAGGGGGTCCGATAGCAATCAGCCCCAGCATTTT.

The chain carries TRBV18 and TRBJ2-1; tentative D call: TRBD1 (5 bases). CDR1 and CDR2 (germline): KGHSH, LQKENI. The CDR3 contains 16 residues. V was clipped by 1 base and J by 0 bases, with 10 bases between them. The CDR3 DNA is TGTGCCAGCTCACCACTCCAGGGAACCTCCTACAATGAGCAGTTCTTC. It is translated as CASSPLQGTSYNEQFF.

About this clone: The junction departs from the called germline gene at one end, perhaps through a read error. V usage is TRBV5-4 and J usage is TRBJ2-7, with 8 bases lining up with TRBD2. From germline, CDR1 is SGHNT and CDR2 YYREEE (reference sequence). The CDR3 covers 15 residues. CDR3 sequence: CASSPVGLASHEQYF. In nucleotides, the CDR3 is TGTGCCAGCAGCCCAGTCGGACTAGCCTCCCACGAGCAGTACTTC.

The V and J genes are TRBV3-1 (or the pseudogene TRBV3-2) and TRBJ2-1, with TRBD2 identical over 13 bases. CDR1 is LGHDT, CDR2 YNNKEL, per germline (reference sequence). The V segment lost 4 bases and the J segment 0 bases; nucleotides outside the gene matches: 3. This CDR3 region has 17 residues. Here the CDR3 reads CASSPGTSGISYNEQFF. The CDR3 DNA sequence: TGTGCCAGCAGCCCTGGGACTAGCGGGATCTCCTACAATGAGCAGTTCTTC.

This clone was found once. The chain carries TRBV28 and TRBJ2-7; 9 positions agree with TRBD1. Germline CDR1 reads MDHEN; CDR2 reads SYDVKM. With V trimmed by 6 bases and J by 3 bases, 9 bases remained unmatched. The CDR3 covers 15 residues. The CDR3, as DNA: TGTGCCAGCAGCCCCCCGGGACAGGGCCTCTACGAGCAGTACTTC. Its protein product is CASSPPGQGLYEQYF.

The CDR3 is CASSLAGQVSYEQYF. The CDR3 coding sequence is TGTGCCAGCAGCTTAGCGGGACAGGTCTCCTACGAGCAGTACTTC. This chain links TRBV11-1 with TRBJ2-7; the match to TRBD1 covers 8 bases. Unmatched junction bases numbered 1, after V lost 0 bases and J lost 0 bases. Looked up from germline, CDR1 is SGHAT and CDR2 is FQDESV (reference sequence). This CDR3 comprises 15 residues.

The chain combines TRBV5-5 with TRBJ1-2; D remains unclear. V lost 3 bases, J lost 0 bases, and 18 bases lay in between. Germline V CDR1 and CDR2: SGHKS, YYEKEE (reference sequence). The length of the CDR3 is 17 residues. In nucleotides, the CDR3 is TGTGCCAGCAGCTCTTACAAAGACTCACAAGCTAACTATGGCTACACCTTC. Protein: CASSSYKDSQANYGYTF.

The J gene is TRBJ1-6, the V gene TRBV7-2; TRBD1 matches at 10 bases. Germline V gene lookup returns CDR1 SGHTA and CDR2 FQGNSA. The CDR3 extends over 16 amino acids. Trimming took 1 base from V and 9 from J; bases not matched to a gene: 6. CDR3 amino acids: CASSLVGTGAGSPLHF. Written as DNA, the CDR3 is TGTGCCAGCAGCTTAGTAGGGACAGGGGCTGGTTCACCCCTCCACTTT. Supplemented by reference TRBV7-2 and TRBJ1-6, the full variable domain reads GAGVSQSPSNKVTEKGKDVELRCDPISGHTALYWYRQSLGQGLEFLIYFQGNSAPDKSGLPSDRFSAERTGGSVSTLTIQRTQQEDSAVYLCASSLVGTGAGSPLHFGNGTRLTVT.

The table lists this clone with a count of one. This chain connects TRBV7-2 to TRBJ2-3; TRBD2 aligns across 10 bases. Germline-derived CDR1 and CDR2 are SGHTA and FQGNSA. The CDR3 covers 16 residues. V was pared by 4 bases and J by 4 bases, with 8 bases of the junction left unmatched. CDR3 in amino acids: CASSSQRGGAADTQYF. DNA of the CDR3: TGTGCCAGCAGCTCCCAGCGGGGGGGCGCGGCAGATACGCAGTATTTT.

This rearrangement joins TRBV3-1 (or the pseudogene TRBV3-2) to TRBJ1-5, with 7 bases that match TRBD1. The junction had 6 bases not matched to a gene; V was cut back by 3 bases and J by 7 bases. CDR3 length equals 14 residues. Germline CDR1 is LGHDT and CDR2 is YNNKEL (reference sequence). CDR3 nucleotide sequence: TGTGCCAGCAGCCAGGTATTAGGGGGCCAGCCCCAGCATTTT. As protein: CASSQVLGGQPQHF.

This clone was detected only a few times. The chain links TRBV3-1 (or the pseudogene TRBV3-2) to TRBJ2-7; 9 bases line up with TRBD2. Germline CDR1 is LGHDT and CDR2 is YNNKEL (reference sequence). The CDR3 totals 18 residues. The trim removed 0 bases at V and 5 bases at J, leaving 14 bases unmatched. The CDR3 DNA follows: TGTGCCAGCAGCCAAGATTTCGGCGGGACTAGCATAATCCACGAGCAGTACTTC. Translation: CASSQDFGGTSIIHEQYF.

J is TRBJ1-4 and V is TRBV30; 8 nucleotides match TRBD1. This CDR3 is built from 14 residues. The germline V gene encodes CDR1 GTSNPN and CDR2 SVGIG (reference sequence). The CDR3 DNA sequence: TGTGCAACCCAGGGGGACAGGCATAATGAAAAACTGTTTTTT. This codes for CATQGDRHNEKLFF.

The chain has TRBV9 and TRBJ2-2, with 8 nucleotides matching TRBD1. The CDR3 contains 14 residues. V lost 2 bases to trimming and J lost 6 bases; unmatched junction nucleotides: 3. Germline CDR1 is SGDLS and CDR2 is YYNGEE. In DNA, the CDR3 is TGTGCCAGCAGCGTGGAGGACAGGGCCGGGGAGCTGTTTTTT. Residues: CASSVEDRAGELFF.

The chain uses TRBV9 and TRBJ2-1; D is uncertain. CDR3 length: 15 residues. Trimming removed 0 bases from V and 9 bases from J, with 16 bases in between. Germline assignment: CDR1 SGDLS and CDR2 YYNGEE. The CDR3 spells CASSVGLGPVGEQFF. The CDR3 nucleotides are TGTGCCAGCAGCGTAGGTCTGGGCCCGGTAGGTGAGCAGTTCTTC.